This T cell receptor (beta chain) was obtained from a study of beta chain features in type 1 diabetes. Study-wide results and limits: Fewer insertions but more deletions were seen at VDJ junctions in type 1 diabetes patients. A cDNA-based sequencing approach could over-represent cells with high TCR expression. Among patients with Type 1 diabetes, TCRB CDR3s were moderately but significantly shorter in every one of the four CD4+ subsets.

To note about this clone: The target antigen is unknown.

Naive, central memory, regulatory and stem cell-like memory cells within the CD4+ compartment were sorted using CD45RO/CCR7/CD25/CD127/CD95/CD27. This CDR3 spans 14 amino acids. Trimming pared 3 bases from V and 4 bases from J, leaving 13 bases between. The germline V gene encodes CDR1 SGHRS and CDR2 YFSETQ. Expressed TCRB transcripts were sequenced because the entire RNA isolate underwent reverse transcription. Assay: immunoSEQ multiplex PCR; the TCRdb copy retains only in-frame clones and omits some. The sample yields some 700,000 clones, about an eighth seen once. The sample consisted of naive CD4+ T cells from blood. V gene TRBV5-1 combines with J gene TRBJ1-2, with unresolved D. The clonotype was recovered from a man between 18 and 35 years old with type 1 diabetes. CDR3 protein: CASSSGLCLYGYTF. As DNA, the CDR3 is TGCGCCAGCAGCTCGGGCCTATGCCTCTATGGCTACACCTTC.